These 10 T cell receptor beta chains share one sample of origin, sequenced in a study of shared clonotypes between healthy human individuals. Clones were read by immunoSEQ multiplex PCR, and TCRdb kept only the in-frame ones, dropping some. The sample has 1.6 million or so clones, about 96% seen once; the top ten hold 1.2%. The sample consisted of naive CD4+ T cells sorted from blood. Specified subset: CD45RA+ positively selected. These receptors all come from a man aged 30-40 years in good health.

V is TRBV10-3 and J is TRBJ2-3; TRBD2 agrees at 14 bases. CDR3 length: 14 amino acids. Germline CDR1 ENHRY, CDR2 SYGVKD. V lost 10 bases, J lost 3 bases, and 3 bases stayed unmatched. The CDR3 sequence is CATGTSGGTDTQYF. In nucleotides, the CDR3 is TGTGCCACCGGGACTAGCGGGGGAACAGATACGCAGTATTTT.

This chain connects TRBV19 to TRBJ1-2, with D unclear. Trimming pared 1 base from V and 2 bases from J, leaving 8 bases between. The CDR3 length is 14 residues. From germline, CDR1 is LNHDA and CDR2 SQIVND (reference sequence). The CDR3 DNA sequence: TGTGCCAGTAGTATAGCGAGGGCGAACTATGGCTACACCTTC. This codes for CASSIARANYGYTF.

The rearrangement uses TRBV29-1 and TRBJ2-1; TRBD2 matches at 10 bases. Germline V gene sequence: CDR1 SQVTM, CDR2 ANQGSEA. CDR3 length: 14 amino acids. V was clipped by 8 bases and J by 3 bases; unmatched bases: 7. The CDR3 bases are TGCAGCATTCGGACTAGCGGTTACTACAATGAGCAGTTCTTC. It specifies CSIRTSGYYNEQFF.

This sequence joins TRBV11-1 and TRBJ2-1, with TRBD2 matching over 8 bases. V lost 6 bases and J lost 0; bases outside the gene matches: 4. Germline CDR1 SGHAT, CDR2 FQDESV (reference sequence). The CDR3 contains 15 residues. As DNA, the CDR3 is TGTGCCAGCAGTGAGGCGGGGGGCTCCTACAATGAGCAGTTCTTC. This translates into CASSEAGGSYNEQFF.

The chain combines TRBV5-1 with TRBJ2-7; the match to TRBD1 covers 11 bases. Trimming cost V 3 bases and J 0 bases; bases outside gene matches: 11. The CDR3 extends over 18 amino acids. CDR1 is SGHRS and CDR2 is YFSETQ in the germline V gene. For the CDR3, the DNA is TGCGCCAGCAGCTCGGCCGGGACAGGGGGTAGTTTCTCCTACGAGCAGTACTTC. Protein sequence: CASSSAGTGGSFSYEQYF.

The chain combines TRBV9 with TRBJ1-2; 7 bases match TRBD1. Germline CDR1 SGDLS, CDR2 YYNGEE. The trim removed 0 bases at V and 5 bases at J, leaving 4 bases unmatched. This CDR3 has 14 amino acids. The CDR3 reads CASSVETGRYGYTF. For the CDR3, the DNA is TGTGCCAGCAGCGTAGAGACAGGGCGGTATGGCTACACCTTC.

The rearrangement joins TRBV7-8 to TRBJ1-5, with D possibly matching TRBD1 (5 bases). The germline V and J ends were trimmed by 3 bases and 7 bases, with 10 bases remaining between them. The V gene's germline CDR1 is SGHVS and CDR2 FQNEAQ. The CDR3 sequence is 13 residues long. CDR3 DNA: TGTGCCAGCAGCTTCCGGGGCAGACAGCCCCAGCATTTT. Translation gives CASSFRGRQPQHF.

This sequence joins TRBV28 and TRBJ1-2; 8 nucleotides line up with TRBD1. The CDR3 covers 16 residues. CDR1 is MDHEN, CDR2 SYDVKM, per germline. V shed 7 bases, J shed 3 bases, and the junction held 13 bases outside the gene matches. The CDR3 DNA reads as TGTGCCAGCAACCCCAGGGGGCGACAGGGATACTATGGCTACACCTTC. Protein sequence: CASNPRGRQGYYGYTF.

This sequence joins TRBV5-1 and TRBJ2-1; perhaps TRBD2 as D (7 bases). Between the trimmed V and J ends, which lost 0 bases and 4 bases, there was a span of 11 bases. CDR1 SGHRS and CDR2 YFSETQ come from the germline V gene. The CDR3 loop spans 15 amino acids. CDR3 in amino acids: CASSLVRGRYNEQFF. In DNA form, the CDR3 reads TGCGCCAGCAGCTTGGTGCGGGGGCGGTACAATGAGCAGTTCTTC.

The chain is built from TRBV10-1 and TRBJ2-2; D is unclear. The length of the CDR3 is 14 residues. The V gene lost 7 bases and the J gene lost 1 base, with 10 bases spanning the gap. CDR1 is WNHNN and CDR2 is SYGVQD in the germline V gene (reference sequence). The CDR3 region has the DNA TGCGCCAGCAAGAGCAGCCTGAACACCGGGGAGCTGTTTTTT. Translation: CASKSSLNTGELFF.